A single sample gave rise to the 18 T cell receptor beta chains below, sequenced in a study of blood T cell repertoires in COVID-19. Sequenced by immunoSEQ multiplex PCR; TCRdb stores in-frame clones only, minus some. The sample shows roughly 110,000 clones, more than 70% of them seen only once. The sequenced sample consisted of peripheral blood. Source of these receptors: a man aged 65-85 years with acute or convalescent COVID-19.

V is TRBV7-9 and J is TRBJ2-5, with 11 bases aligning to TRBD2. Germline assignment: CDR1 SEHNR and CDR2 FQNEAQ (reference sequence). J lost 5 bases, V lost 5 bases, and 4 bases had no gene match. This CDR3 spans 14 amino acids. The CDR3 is CASSPSGGRETQYF. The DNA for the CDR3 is TGTGCCAGCAGCCCTAGCGGGGGGCGGGAGACCCAGTACTTC.

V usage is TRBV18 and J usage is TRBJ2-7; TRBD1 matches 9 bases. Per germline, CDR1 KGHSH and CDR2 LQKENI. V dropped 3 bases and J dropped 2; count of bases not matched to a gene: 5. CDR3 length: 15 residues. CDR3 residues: CASSPGTGSPYEQYF. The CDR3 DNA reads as TGTGCCAGCTCACCTGGGACAGGGTCCCCCTACGAGCAGTACTTC.

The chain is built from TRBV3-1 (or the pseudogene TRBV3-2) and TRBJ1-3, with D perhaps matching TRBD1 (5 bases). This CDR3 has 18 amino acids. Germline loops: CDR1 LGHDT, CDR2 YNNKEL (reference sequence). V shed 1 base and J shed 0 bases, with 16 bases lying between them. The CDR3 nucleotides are TGTGCCAGCAGCCAAGTTGCCGGACGGGGGGACTCTGGAAACACCATATATTTT. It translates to CASSQVAGRGDSGNTIYF.

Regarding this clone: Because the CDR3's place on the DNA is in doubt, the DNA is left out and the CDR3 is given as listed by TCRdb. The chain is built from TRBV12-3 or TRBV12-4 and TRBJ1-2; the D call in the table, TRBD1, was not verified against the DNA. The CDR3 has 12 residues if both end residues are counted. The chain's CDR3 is CASSFGQGAHTF.

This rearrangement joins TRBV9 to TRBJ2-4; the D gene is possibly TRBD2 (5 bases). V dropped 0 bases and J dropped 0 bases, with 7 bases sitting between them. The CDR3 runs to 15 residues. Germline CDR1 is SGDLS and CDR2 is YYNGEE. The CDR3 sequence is CASSVGGLAKNIQYF. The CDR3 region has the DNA TGTGCCAGCAGCGTAGGAGGACTAGCCAAAAACATTCAGTACTTC.

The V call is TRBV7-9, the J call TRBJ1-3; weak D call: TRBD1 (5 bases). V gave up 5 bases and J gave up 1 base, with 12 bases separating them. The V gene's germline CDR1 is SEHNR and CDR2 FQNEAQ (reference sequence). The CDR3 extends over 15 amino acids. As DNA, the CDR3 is TGTGCCAGCAGCCACTACGACAGTTCTGGAAACACCATATATTTT. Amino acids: CASSHYDSSGNTIYF.

CDR3 nucleotides: TGTGCCAGTAAGAAAGGGCACGGGGACTCCTCTTACGAGCAGTACTTC. It encodes CASKKGHGDSSYEQYF. V is TRBV19 and J is TRBJ2-7; the D gene is possibly TRBD2 (6 bases). Between the trimmed V and J ends, which lost 7 bases and 4 bases, there was a span of 23 bases. In germline, CDR1 is LNHDA, CDR2 SQIVND (reference sequence). The CDR3 is made up of 16 amino acids. Full variable domain (remainder filled in from reference TRBV19 and TRBJ2-7): DGGITQSPKYLFRKEGQNVTLSCEQNLNHDAMYWYRQDPGQGLRLIYYSQIVNDFQKGDIAEGYSVSREKKESFPLTVTSAQKNPTAFYLCASKKGHGDSSYEQYFGPGTRLTVT.

CDR3 sequence reads: CASTTRTGGEQFF. DNA for the CDR3: TGTGCCAGCACTACCCGGACAGGGGGTGAGCAGTTCTTC. The chain combines TRBV2 with TRBJ2-1, with 10 positions matching TRBD1. V gave up 7 bases and J gave up 9 bases; unmatched junction bases: 6. CDR1 and CDR2 (germline): SNHLY, FYNNEI. The CDR3 has 13 residues.

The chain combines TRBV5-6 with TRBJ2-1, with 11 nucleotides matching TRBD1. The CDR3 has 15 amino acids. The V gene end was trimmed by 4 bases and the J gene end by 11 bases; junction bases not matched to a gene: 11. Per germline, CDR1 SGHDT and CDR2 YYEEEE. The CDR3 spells CASSQGQGDGVKQFF. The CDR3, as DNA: TGTGCCAGCAGCCAGGGACAGGGGGATGGGGTTAAGCAGTTCTTC.

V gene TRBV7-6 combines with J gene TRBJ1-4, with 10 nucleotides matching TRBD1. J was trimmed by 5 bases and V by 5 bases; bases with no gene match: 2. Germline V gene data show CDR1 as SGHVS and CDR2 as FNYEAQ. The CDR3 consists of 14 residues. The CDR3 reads CASSLGQGNEKLFF. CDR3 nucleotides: TGTGCCAGCAGCCTGGGACAGGGGAATGAAAAACTGTTTTTT.

The CDR3 reads CASSRSQETQYF. The CDR3, as DNA: TGTGCCAGCTCACGATCACAGGAGACCCAGTACTTC. The chain has TRBV18 and TRBJ2-5; D gene uncertain. CDR1 KGHSH and CDR2 LQKENI come from the germline V gene. This CDR3 has 12 amino acids. Trimming shortened V by 4 bases and J by 5 bases, and 8 bases separated the two germline ends.

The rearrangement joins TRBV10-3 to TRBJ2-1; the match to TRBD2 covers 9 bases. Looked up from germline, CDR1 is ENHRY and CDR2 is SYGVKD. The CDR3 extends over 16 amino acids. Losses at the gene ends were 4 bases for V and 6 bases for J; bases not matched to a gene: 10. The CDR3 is CAISAWTSENGNEQFF. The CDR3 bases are TGTGCCATCAGTGCTTGGACTAGCGAAAACGGCAATGAGCAGTTCTTC.

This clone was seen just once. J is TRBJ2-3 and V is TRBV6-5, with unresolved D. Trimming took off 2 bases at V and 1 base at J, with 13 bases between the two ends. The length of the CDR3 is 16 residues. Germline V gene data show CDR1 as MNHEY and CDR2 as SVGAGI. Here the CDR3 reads CASSYNEEVGTDTQYF. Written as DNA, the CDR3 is TGTGCCAGCAGTTACAATGAAGAGGTCGGCACAGATACGCAGTATTTT.

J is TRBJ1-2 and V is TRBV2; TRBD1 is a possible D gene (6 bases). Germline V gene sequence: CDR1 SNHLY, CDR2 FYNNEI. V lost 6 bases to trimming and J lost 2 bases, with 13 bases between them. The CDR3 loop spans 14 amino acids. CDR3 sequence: CASRTGTHNYGYTF. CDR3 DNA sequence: TGTGCCAGCAGGACCGGGACACACAACTATGGCTACACCTTC.

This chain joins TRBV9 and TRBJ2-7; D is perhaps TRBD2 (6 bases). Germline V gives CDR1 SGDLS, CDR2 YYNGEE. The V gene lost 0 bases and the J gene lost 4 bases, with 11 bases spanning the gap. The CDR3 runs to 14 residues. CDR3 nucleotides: TGTGCCAGCAGCGTAGCTCCGGCGGGATACGAGCAGTACTTC. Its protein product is CASSVAPAGYEQYF.

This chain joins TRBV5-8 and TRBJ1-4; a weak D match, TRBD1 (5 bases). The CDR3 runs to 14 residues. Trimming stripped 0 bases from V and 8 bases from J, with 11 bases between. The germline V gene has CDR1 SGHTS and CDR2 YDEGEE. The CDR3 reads CASSLEGGEEKLFF. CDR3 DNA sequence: TGTGCCAGCAGCTTGGAGGGAGGGGAGGAAAAACTGTTTTTT.

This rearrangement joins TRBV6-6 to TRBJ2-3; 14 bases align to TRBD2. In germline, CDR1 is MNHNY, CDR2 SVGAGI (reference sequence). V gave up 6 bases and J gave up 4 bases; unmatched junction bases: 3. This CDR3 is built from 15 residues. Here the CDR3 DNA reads TGTGCCAGCAGGACTAGCGGGGGGGCGGCAGATACGCAGTATTTT. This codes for CASRTSGGAADTQYF.

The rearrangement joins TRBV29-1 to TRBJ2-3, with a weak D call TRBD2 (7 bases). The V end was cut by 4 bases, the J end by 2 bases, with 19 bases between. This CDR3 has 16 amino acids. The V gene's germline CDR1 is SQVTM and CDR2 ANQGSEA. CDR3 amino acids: CSVGGRDGGHTDTQYF. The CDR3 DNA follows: TGCAGCGTTGGGGGTCGTGACGGGGGGCACACAGATACGCAGTATTTT.